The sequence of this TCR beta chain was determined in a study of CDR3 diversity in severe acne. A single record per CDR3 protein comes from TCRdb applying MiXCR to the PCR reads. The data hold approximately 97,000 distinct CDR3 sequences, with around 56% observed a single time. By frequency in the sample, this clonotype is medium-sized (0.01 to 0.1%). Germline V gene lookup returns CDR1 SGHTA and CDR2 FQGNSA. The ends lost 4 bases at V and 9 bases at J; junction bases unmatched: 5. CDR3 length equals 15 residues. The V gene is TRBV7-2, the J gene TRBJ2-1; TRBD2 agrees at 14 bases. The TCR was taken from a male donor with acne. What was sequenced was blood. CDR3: CASSSGTSGRGEQFF. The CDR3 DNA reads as TGTGCCAGCAGCTCAGGGACTAGCGGGAGAGGTGAGCAGTTCTTC.